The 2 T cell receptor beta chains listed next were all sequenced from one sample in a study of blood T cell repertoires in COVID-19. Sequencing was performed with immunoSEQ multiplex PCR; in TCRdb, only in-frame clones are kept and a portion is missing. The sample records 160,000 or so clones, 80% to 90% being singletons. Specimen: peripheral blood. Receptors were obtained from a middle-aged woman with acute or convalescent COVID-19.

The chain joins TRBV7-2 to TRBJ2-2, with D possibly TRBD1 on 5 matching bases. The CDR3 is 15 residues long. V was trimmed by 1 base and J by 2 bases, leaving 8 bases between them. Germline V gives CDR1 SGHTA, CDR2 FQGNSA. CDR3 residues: CASSLDGHNTGELFF. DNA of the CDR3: TGTGCCAGCAGCTTAGATGGACACAACACCGGGGAGCTGTTTTTT.

CDR3 amino acids: CASSVDRGVYNEQFF. CDR3 nucleotide sequence: TGTGCCAGCAGCGTAGACCGGGGGGTGTACAATGAGCAGTTCTTC. This chain uses TRBV9 with TRBJ2-1, with 7 bases matching TRBD2. The CDR3 has 15 amino acids. CDR1 and CDR2 (germline): SGDLS, YYNGEE. The junction had 4 bases not matched to a gene; V was cut back by 0 bases and J by 4 bases.